This entry features one T cell receptor (beta chain) sequence. No antigen is known for it. This specimen belongs to a study of OX40 agonist ivuxolimab in advanced cancers. Study overall: Ivuxolimab doses were 0.01, 0.1, 0.3, 1.5, 3 or 10 mg/kg every 2 weeks. Three dose-escalation patients had partial responses: one with hepatocellular carcinoma and two with cutaneous melanoma. Findings and limits, study-wide: Dosing at 0.1 to 3.0 mg/kg was accompanied by clonal expansion of CD4+ and CD8+ blood T cells by week 6. Patients with a partial response at 0.1-3.0 mg/kg had among the lowest clonal expansion.

The length of the CDR3 is 14 residues. V gave up 11 bases and J gave up 2 bases; unmatched junction bases: 9. Germline V gene sequence: CDR1 ENHRY, CDR2 SYGVKD. Generated by immunoSEQ multiplex PCR, the TCRdb table keeps only in-frame clones and is missing some. Here the sample spans tens of thousands of clones, 86% being singletons. The material sequenced was CD4+ or CD8+ T cells sorted from blood, taken in a trial of the OX40 agonist ivuxolimab. The chain employs TRBV10-3 and TRBJ2-3; 8 bases map to TRBD2. This clonotype originated in an adult with an advanced solid tumor such as melanoma, head and neck, liver or kidney cancer. CDR3: CACRGSGITDTQYF. The DNA for the CDR3 is TGTGCCTGCCGGGGTAGCGGGATCACAGATACGCAGTATTTT.